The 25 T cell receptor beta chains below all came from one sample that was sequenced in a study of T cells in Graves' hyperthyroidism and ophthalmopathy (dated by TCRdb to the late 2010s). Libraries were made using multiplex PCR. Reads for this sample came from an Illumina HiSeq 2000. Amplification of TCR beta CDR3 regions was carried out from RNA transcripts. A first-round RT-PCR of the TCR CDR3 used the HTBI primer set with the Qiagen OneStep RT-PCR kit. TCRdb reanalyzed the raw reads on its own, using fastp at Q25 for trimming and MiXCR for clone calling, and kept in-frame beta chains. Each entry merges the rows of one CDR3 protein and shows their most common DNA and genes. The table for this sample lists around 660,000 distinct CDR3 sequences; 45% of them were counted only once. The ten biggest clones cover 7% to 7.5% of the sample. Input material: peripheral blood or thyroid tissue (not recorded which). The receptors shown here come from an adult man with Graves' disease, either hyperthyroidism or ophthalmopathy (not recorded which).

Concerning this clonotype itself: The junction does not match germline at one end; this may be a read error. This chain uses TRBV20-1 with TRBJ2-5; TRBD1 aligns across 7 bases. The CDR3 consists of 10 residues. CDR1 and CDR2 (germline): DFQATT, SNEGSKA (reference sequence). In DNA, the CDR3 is TGCAGTGCTCCGCTCGGACAGGTTTTCTTC. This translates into CSAPLGQVFF.

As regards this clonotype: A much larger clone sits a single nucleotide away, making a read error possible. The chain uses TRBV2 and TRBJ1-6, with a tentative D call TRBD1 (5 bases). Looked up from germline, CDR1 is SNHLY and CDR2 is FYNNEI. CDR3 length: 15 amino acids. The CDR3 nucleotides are TGTGCCAGCATTCGCAGGGCGGGGTATAATTCACCCCCCCACTTT. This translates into CASIRRAGYNSPPHF.

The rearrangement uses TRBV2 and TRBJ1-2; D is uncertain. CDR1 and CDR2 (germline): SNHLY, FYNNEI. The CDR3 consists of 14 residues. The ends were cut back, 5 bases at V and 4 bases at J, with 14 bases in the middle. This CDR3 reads CASSSETKIYGYTF. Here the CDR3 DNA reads TGTGCCAGCAGTTCCGAGACCAAGATCTATGGCTACACCTTC.

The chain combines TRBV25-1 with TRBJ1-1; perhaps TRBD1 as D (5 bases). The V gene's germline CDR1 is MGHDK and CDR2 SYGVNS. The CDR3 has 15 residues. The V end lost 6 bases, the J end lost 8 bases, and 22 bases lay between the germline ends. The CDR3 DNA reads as TGTGCCAGCAGCGTTGATAAAGAGGGCCGGGGCGAAGCTTTCTTT. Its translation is CASSVDKEGRGEAFF.

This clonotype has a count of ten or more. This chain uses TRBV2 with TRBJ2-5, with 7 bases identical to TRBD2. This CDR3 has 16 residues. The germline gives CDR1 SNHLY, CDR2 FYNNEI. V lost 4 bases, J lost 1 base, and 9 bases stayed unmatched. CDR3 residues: CASSVFKASGQETQYF. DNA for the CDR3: TGTGCCAGCAGTGTTTTTAAGGCTAGCGGCCAAGAGACCCAGTACTTC.

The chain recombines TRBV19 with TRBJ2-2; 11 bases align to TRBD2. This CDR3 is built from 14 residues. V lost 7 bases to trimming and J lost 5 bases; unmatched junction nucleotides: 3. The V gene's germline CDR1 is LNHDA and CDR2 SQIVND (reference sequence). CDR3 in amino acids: CASTVAGGTGELFF. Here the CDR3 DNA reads TGTGCCAGTACCGTAGCGGGAGGGACCGGGGAGCTGTTTTTT.

CDR3 loop: CASSFPHRGRETQYF. In DNA form, the CDR3 reads TGTGCCAGCAGTTTTCCCCACAGGGGGCGGGAGACCCAGTACTTC. The chain uses TRBV7-9 and TRBJ2-5; the match to TRBD1 covers 9 bases. The germline CDR1 and CDR2 sequences are SEHNR and FQNEAQ (reference sequence). V was clipped by 6 bases and J by 5 bases; unmatched bases: 10. The CDR3 has 15 amino acids. Combining the CDR3 with reference TRBV7-9 and TRBJ2-5 gives the whole variable domain DTGVSQNPRHKITKRGQNVTFRCDPISEHNRLYWYRQTLGQGPEFLTYFQNEAQLEKSRLLSDRFSAERPKGSFSTLEIQRTEQGDSAMYLCASSFPHRGRETQYFGPGTRLLVL.

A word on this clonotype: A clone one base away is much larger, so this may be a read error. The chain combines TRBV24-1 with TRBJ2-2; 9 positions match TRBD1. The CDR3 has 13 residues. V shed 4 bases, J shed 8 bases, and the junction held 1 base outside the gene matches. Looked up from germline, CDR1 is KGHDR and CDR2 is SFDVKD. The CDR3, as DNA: TGTGCCACCAGTGAGGACAGGGGTGGGGAGCTGTTTTTT. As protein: CATSEDRGGELFF.

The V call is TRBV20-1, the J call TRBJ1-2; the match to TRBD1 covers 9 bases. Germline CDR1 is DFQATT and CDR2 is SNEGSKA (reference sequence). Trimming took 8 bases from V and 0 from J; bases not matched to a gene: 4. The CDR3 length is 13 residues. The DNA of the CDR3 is TGCAGTTCGGACAGGGGCTCTAACTATGGCTACACCTTC. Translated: CSSDRGSNYGYTF.

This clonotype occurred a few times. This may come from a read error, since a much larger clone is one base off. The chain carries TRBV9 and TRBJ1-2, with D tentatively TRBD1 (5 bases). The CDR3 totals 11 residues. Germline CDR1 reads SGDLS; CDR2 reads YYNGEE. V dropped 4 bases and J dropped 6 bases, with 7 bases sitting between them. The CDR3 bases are TGTGCCAGCAGCACCAGGGATGGCTACACCTTC. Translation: CASSTRDGYTF.

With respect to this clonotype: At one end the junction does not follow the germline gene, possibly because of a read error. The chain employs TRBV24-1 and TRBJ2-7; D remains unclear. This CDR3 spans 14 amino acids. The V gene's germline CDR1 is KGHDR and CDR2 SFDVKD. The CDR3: CASSPNGGFYEQYF. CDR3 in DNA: TGTGCCAGCAGTCCCAATGGTGGGTTCTACGAGCAGTACTTC.

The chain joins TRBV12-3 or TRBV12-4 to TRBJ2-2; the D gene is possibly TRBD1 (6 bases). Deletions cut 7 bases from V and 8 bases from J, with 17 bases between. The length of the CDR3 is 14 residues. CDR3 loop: CASTFGGAGGELFF. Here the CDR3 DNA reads TGTGCCAGCACTTTTGGGGGCGCGGGTGGGGAGCTGTTTTTT.

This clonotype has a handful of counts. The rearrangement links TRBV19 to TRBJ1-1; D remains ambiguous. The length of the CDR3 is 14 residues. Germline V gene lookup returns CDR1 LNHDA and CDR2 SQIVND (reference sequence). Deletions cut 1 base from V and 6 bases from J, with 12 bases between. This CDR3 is CASSIGGRWAEAFF. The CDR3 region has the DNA TGTGCCAGTAGTATAGGTGGGAGGTGGGCTGAAGCTTTCTTT. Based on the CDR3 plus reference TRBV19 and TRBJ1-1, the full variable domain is DGGITQSPKYLFRKEGQNVTLSCEQNLNHDAMYWYRQDPGQGLRLIYYSQIVNDFQKGDIAEGYSVSREKKESFPLTVTSAQKNPTAFYLCASSIGGRWAEAFFGQGTRLTVV.

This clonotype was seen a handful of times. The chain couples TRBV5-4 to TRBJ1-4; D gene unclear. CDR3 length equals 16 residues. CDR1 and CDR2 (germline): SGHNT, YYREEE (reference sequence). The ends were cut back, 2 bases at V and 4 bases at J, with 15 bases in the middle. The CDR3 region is CASSFSVPSGNEKLFF. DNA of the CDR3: TGTGCCAGCAGCTTCTCAGTGCCCTCGGGTAATGAAAAACTGTTTTTT. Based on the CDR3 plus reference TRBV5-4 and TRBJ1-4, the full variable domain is ETGVTQSPTHLIKTRGQQVTLRCSSQSGHNTVSWYQQALGQGPQFIFQYYREEENGRGNFPPRFSGLQFPNYSSELNVNALELDDSALYLCASSFSVPSGNEKLFFGSGTQLSVL.

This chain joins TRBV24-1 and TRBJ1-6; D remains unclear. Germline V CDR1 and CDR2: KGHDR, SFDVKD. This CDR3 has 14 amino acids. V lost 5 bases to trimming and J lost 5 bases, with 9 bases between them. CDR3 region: CATSGIADNSPLHF. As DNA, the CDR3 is TGTGCCACCAGTGGGATCGCGGATAATTCACCCCTCCACTTT.

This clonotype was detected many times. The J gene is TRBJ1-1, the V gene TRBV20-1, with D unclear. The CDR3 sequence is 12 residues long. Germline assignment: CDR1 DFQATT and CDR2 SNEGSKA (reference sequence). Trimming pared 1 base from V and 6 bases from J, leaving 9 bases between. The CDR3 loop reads CSARGGGAEAFF. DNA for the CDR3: TGCAGTGCTAGAGGCGGTGGGGCTGAAGCTTTCTTT.

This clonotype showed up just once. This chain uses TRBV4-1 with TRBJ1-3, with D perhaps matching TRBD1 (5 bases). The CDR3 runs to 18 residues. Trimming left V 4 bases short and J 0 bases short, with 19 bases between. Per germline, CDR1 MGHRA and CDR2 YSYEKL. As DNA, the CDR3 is TGCGCCAGCAGCCCGGAAGGGTTCAGGGTTCACTCTGGAAACACCATATATTTT. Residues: CASSPEGFRVHSGNTIYF.

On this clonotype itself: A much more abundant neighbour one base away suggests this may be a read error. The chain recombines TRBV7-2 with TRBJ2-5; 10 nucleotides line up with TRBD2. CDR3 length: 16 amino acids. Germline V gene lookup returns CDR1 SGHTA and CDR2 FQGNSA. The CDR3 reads CASSPPRLAGQETQCF. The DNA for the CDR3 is TGTGCCAGCAGCCCTCCCAGACTAGCGGGCCAAGAGACCCAGTGCTTC.

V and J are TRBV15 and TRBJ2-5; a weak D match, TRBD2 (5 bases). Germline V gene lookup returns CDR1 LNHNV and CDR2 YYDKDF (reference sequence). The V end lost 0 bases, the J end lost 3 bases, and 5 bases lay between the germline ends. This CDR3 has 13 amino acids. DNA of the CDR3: TGTGCCACCAGCAGAGATAGCGAAGAGACCCAGTACTTC. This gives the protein CATSRDSEETQYF.

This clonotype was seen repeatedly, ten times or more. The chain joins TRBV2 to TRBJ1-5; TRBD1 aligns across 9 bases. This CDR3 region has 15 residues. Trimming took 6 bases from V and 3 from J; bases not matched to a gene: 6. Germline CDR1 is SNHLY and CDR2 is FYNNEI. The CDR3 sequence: CASSEGQGPNQPQHF. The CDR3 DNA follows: TGTGCCAGCAGCGAGGGACAGGGCCCCAATCAGCCCCAGCATTTT.

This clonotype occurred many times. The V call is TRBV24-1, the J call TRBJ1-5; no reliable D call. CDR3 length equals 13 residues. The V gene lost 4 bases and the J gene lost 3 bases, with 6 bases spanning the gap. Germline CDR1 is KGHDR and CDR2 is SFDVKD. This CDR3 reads CATSEWNNQPQHF. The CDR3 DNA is TGTGCCACCAGTGAGTGGAACAATCAGCCCCAGCATTTT.

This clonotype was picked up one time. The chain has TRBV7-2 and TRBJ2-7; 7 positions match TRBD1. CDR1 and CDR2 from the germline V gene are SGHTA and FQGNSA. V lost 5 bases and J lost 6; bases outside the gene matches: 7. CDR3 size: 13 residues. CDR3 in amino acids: CASSPHRGSEQYF. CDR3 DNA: TGTGCCAGCAGCCCACACAGGGGTAGCGAGCAGTACTTC.

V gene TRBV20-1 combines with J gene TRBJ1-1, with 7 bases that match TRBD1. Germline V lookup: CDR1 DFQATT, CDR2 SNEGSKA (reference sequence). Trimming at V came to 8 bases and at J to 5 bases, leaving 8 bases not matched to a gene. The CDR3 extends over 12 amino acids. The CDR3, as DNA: TGCAGTACGGGACAGTGGAGAACTGAAGCTTTCTTT. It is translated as CSTGQWRTEAFF.

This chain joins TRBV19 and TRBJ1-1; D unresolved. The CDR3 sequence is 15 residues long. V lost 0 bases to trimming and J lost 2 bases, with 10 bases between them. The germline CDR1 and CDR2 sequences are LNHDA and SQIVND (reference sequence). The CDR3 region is CASSIDQRDNTEAFF. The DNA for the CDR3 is TGTGCCAGTAGTATAGATCAGCGAGACAACACTGAAGCTTTCTTT.

The CDR3 nucleotides read TGTGCCAGCCGCGGGACAGGGTTATTCTACGAGCAGTACTTC. This sequence encodes CASRGTGLFYEQYF. The chain couples TRBV7-9 to TRBJ2-7, with TRBD1 matching over 9 bases. This CDR3 is built from 14 residues. Unmatched junction bases numbered 8, after V lost 8 bases and J lost 3 bases. CDR1 is SEHNR, CDR2 FQNEAQ, per germline (reference sequence). The full variable domain, completed using reference TRBV7-9 and TRBJ2-7, is DTGVSQNPRHKITKRGQNVTFRCDPISEHNRLYWYRQTLGQGPEFLTYFQNEAQLEKSRLLSDRFSAERPKGSFSTLEIQRTEQGDSAMYLCASRGTGLFYEQYFGPGTRLTVT.